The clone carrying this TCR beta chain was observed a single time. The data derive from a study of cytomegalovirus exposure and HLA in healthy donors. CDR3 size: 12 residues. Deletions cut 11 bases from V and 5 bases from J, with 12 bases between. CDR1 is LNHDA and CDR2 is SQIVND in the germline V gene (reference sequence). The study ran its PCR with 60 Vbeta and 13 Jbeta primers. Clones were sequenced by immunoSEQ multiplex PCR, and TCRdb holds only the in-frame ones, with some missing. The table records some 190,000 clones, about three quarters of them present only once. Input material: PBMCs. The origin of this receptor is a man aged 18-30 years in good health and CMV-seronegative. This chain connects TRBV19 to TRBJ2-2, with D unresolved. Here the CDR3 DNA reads TGTGCCTCTTTAACCGGGACCGGGGAGCTGTTTTTT. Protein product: CASLTGTGELFF.